Listed here are 19 T cell receptor beta chains from one sample, sequenced in a study of cytomegalovirus exposure and HLA in healthy donors. A multiplex PCR was run with 60 Vbeta primers and 13 Jbeta primers. Libraries were prepared by immunoSEQ multiplex PCR; TCRdb keeps only in-frame clonotypes and omits some of them. The data show 180,000 or so clones, 75% to 90% seen once. The specimen sequenced was PBMCs. The origin of the receptors is a woman in her 30s in good health and CMV-seronegative.

V is TRBV5-1 and J is TRBJ2-2, with 11 nucleotides matching TRBD2. CDR3 size: 16 residues. V shed 4 bases and J 4 bases; nucleotides not matched to a gene: 6. CDR1 and CDR2 from the germline V gene are SGHRS and YFSETQ. The CDR3 loop is CASSGSGRAGTGELFF. Written as DNA, the CDR3 is TGCGCCAGCAGCGGTAGCGGGAGGGCCGGCACCGGGGAGCTGTTTTTT.

The chain joins TRBV11-1 to TRBJ2-3; 10 bases are a match to TRBD1. The germline CDR1 and CDR2 sequences are SGHAT and FQDESV (reference sequence). Unmatched junction bases numbered 4, after V lost 4 bases and J lost 6 bases. The CDR3 has 14 residues. The CDR3 bases are TGTGCCAGCAGCTGGGGGGGACAGGGGGATACGCAGTATTTT. This gives the protein CASSWGGQGDTQYF.

This clone appeared once. This chain joins TRBV11-2 and TRBJ2-1, with D unclear. The V gene lost 0 bases and the J gene lost 7 bases, with 7 bases spanning the gap. The length of the CDR3 is 13 residues. Germline values: CDR1 SGHAT, CDR2 FQNNGV. As DNA, the CDR3 is TGTGCCAGCAGCTTAGATACGGTTAATGAGCAGTTCTTC. Encoded protein: CASSLDTVNEQFF.

The chain joins TRBV27 to TRBJ2-2, with a weak D call TRBD1 (5 bases). V lost 5 bases and J 2 bases, leaving 12 bases between the germline ends. CDR1 and CDR2 from the germline V gene are MNHEY and SMNVEV (reference sequence). This CDR3 spans 15 amino acids. The CDR3 loop is CASSHADKNTGELFF. As DNA, the CDR3 is TGTGCCAGCAGTCACGCGGACAAAAACACCGGGGAGCTGTTTTTT.

As regards this clone: A junction boundary mismatches the germline segment, possibly from a read error. Additional DNA sequences in this sample encode the identical CDR3. The V and J genes are TRBV5-1 and TRBJ2-7; D possibly corresponds to TRBD2 (6 bases). The V gene's germline CDR1 is SGHRS and CDR2 YFSETQ. This CDR3 is 14 amino acids long. CDR3 bases: TGCGCCAGCAGCTTGTTGGGGGGAACCTATGAGCAGTACTTC. Translation: CASSLLGGTYEQYF.

The chain couples TRBV6-1 to TRBJ1-2; D remains unclear. V lost 3 bases to trimming and J lost 5 bases, with 7 bases between them. Germline V lookup: CDR1 MNHNS, CDR2 SASEGT. The CDR3 has 12 residues. The CDR3 loop is CASSDPGYGYTF. Written as DNA, the CDR3 is TGTGCCAGCAGTGACCCCGGTTATGGCTACACCTTC.

This chain links TRBV28 with TRBJ1-3; no reliable D call. The V end was cut by 3 bases, the J end by 0 bases, with 9 bases between. Germline CDR1 is MDHEN and CDR2 is SYDVKM. The CDR3 length is 15 residues. CDR3 bases: TGTGCCAGCAGTTTTGACTGGTACTCTGGAAACACCATATATTTT. The encoded protein is CASSFDWYSGNTIYF.

This chain links TRBV7-2 with TRBJ1-1; perhaps TRBD1 as D (5 bases). V dropped 5 bases and J dropped 8 bases, with 27 bases sitting between them. CDR1 is SGHTA, CDR2 FQGNSA, per germline. The CDR3 extends over 17 amino acids. DNA of the CDR3: TGTGCCAGCAGCCACCCACCACTCCAGGGTGGCTTTCGGGAAGCTTTCTTT. This gives the protein CASSHPPLQGGFREAFF.

The chain combines TRBV28 with TRBJ2-1; TRBD2 matches at 8 bases. Germline V gene sequence: CDR1 MDHEN, CDR2 SYDVKM. J gave up 8 bases and V 5 bases, and 11 bases lay outside the gene matches. This CDR3 contains 15 residues. This CDR3 reads CASSAPGLEADEQFF. CDR3 nucleotides: TGTGCCAGCAGTGCCCCGGGACTAGAGGCCGATGAGCAGTTCTTC.

The V call is TRBV6-1, the J call TRBJ2-3; TRBD1 might be the D (6 bases). The germline gives CDR1 MNHNS, CDR2 SASEGT. The CDR3 is 13 residues long. The V end was cut by 6 bases, the J end by 4 bases, with 11 bases between. Here the CDR3 reads CASRLQGADTQYF. CDR3 nucleotides: TGTGCCAGCAGACTACAGGGAGCAGATACGCAGTATTTT.

The V and J genes are TRBV7-8 and TRBJ1-6; 11 bases map to TRBD1. This CDR3 region has 17 residues. CDR1 is SGHVS, CDR2 FQNEAQ, per germline. Germline trimming cut 4 bases from V and 7 bases from J; bases unmatched to any gene: 9. The CDR3 DNA sequence: TGTGCCAGCAGCTCCGGGACAGGGGGTATAAGCAATTCACCCCTCCACTTT. Translation gives CASSSGTGGISNSPLHF.

The rearrangement uses TRBV6-5 and TRBJ2-7; D is perhaps TRBD1 (5 bases). The CDR3 contains 14 residues. The germline V gene encodes CDR1 MNHEY and CDR2 SVGAGI. With 8 bases removed from V and 6 bases from J, the gap between germline ends came to 20 bases. CDR3 DNA: TGTGCCAGCCAACTCGACAGCGCCACCCTCGAGCAGTACTTC. It yields the protein CASQLDSATLEQYF.

The V gene is TRBV5-1, the J gene TRBJ2-5, with TRBD1 identical over 8 bases. V was pared by 4 bases and J by 4 bases, with 3 bases of the junction left unmatched. This CDR3 contains 13 residues. The germline V gene encodes CDR1 SGHRS and CDR2 YFSETQ. CDR3 nucleotides: TGCGCCAGCAGCGTACAGGGGGGAGAGACCCAGTACTTC. It translates to CASSVQGGETQYF. The full variable domain, rest sourced from reference TRBV5-1 and TRBJ2-5, is KAGVTQTPRYLIKTRGQQVTLSCSPISGHRSVSWYQQTPGQGLQFLFEYFSETQRNKGNFPGRFSGRQFSNSRSEMNVSTLELGDSALYLCASSVQGGETQYFGPGTRLLVL.

The rearrangement joins TRBV7-6 to TRBJ2-1, with D possibly TRBD1 on 5 matching bases. Trimming took off 1 base at V and 4 bases at J, with 8 bases between the two ends. The CDR3 is made up of 14 amino acids. Germline V CDR1 and CDR2: SGHVS, FNYEAQ. CDR3 sequence: CASSLGGQYNEQFF. The CDR3 coding sequence is TGTGCCAGCAGCTTAGGAGGACAATACAATGAGCAGTTCTTC.

This clone was observed a few times. The same CDR3 is also encoded by other DNA sequences in this sample. This chain links TRBV2 with TRBJ2-3; no definite D call. Trimming removed 6 bases at V and 2 bases at J, with 3 bases between. This CDR3 is built from 11 residues. Germline V gene data show CDR1 as SNHLY and CDR2 as FYNNEI. CDR3: CASSYTDTQYF. The CDR3, as DNA: TGTGCCAGCAGCTACACAGATACGCAGTATTTT. Drawing the rest from reference TRBV2 and TRBJ2-3, the complete variable domain is EPEVTQTPSHQVTQMGQEVILRCVPISNHLYFYWYRQILGQKVEFLVSFYNNEISEKSEIFDDQFSVERPDGSNFTLKIRSTKLEDSAMYFCASSYTDTQYFGPGTRLTVL.

J is TRBJ2-7 and V is TRBV10-3; D call uncertain. This CDR3 comprises 15 residues. Per germline, CDR1 ENHRY and CDR2 SYGVKD. Trimming took off 0 bases at V and 0 bases at J, with 9 bases between the two ends. CDR3 in amino acids: CAISESARSSYEQYF. CDR3 bases: TGTGCCATCAGTGAGTCGGCTCGGAGCTCCTACGAGCAGTACTTC.

The chain is built from TRBV2 and TRBJ2-7; D might be TRBD1 (5 bases). This CDR3 contains 12 residues. Between the trimmed V and J ends, which lost 2 bases and 4 bases, there was a span of 6 bases. Germline-derived CDR1 and CDR2 are SNHLY and FYNNEI. The CDR3, as DNA: TGTGCCAGCAGTGAACAGGGTTACGAGCAGTACTTC. Translating gives CASSEQGYEQYF.

The rearrangement links TRBV29-1 to TRBJ2-1, with a weak D call TRBD2 (6 bases). The CDR3 length is 14 residues. V lost 3 bases, J lost 10 bases, and 19 bases lay in between. The germline gives CDR1 SQVTM, CDR2 ANQGSEA. In nucleotides, the CDR3 is TGCAGCGTTGAGATGCGCGGGACGCGTTTGGAGCAGTTCTTC. Its protein is CSVEMRGTRLEQFF.

The rearrangement links TRBV5-1 to TRBJ2-5, with 7 bases that match TRBD1. The CDR3 spans 15 residues. The germline gives CDR1 SGHRS, CDR2 YFSETQ. With 5 bases clipped from V and 1 base from J, the junction kept 8 bases outside the gene matches. The DNA for the CDR3 is TGCGCCAGCAGTTTTACAGGGGTCTCCCAAGAGACCCAGTACTTC. This codes for CASSFTGVSQETQYF.